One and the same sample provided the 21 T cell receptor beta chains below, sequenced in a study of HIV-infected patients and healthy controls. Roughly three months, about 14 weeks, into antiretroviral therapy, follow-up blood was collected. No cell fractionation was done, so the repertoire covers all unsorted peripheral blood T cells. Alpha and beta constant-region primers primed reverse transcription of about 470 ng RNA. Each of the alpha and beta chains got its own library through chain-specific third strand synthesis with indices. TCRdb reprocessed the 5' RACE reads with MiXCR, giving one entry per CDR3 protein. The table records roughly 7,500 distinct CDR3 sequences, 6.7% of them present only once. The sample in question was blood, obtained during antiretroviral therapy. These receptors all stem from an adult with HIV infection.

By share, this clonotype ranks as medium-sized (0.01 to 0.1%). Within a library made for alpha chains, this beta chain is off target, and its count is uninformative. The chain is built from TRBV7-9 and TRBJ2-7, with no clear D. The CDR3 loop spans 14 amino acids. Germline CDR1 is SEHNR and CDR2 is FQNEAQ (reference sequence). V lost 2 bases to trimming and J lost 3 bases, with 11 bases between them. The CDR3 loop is CASSLTGSGYEQYF. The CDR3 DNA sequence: TGTGCCAGCAGCTTAACTGGGTCGGGCTACGAGCAGTACTTC.

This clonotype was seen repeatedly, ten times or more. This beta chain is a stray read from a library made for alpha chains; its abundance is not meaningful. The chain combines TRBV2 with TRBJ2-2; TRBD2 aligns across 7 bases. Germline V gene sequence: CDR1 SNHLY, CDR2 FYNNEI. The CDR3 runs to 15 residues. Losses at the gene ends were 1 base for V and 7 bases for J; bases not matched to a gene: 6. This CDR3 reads CASSEGAGAVGELFF. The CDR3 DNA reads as TGTGCCAGCAGTGAAGGGGCGGGAGCGGTCGGGGAGCTGTTTTTT.

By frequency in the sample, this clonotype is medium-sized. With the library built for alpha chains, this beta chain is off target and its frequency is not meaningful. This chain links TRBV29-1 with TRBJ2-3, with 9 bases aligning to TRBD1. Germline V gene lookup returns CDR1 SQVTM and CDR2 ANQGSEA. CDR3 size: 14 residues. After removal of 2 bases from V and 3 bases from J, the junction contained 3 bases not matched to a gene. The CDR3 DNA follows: TGCAGCGTTGAAAGGGACAGGGAGACAGATACGCAGTATTTT. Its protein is CSVERDRETDTQYF.

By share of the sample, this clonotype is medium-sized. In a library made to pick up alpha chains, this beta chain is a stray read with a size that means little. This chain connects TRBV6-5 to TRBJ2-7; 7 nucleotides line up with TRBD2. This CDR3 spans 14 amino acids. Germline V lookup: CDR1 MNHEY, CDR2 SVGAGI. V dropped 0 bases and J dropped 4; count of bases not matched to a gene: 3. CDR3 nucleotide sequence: TGTGCCAGCAGTTACTCGCTAGCGGAGTACGAGCAGTACTTC. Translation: CASSYSLAEYEQYF.

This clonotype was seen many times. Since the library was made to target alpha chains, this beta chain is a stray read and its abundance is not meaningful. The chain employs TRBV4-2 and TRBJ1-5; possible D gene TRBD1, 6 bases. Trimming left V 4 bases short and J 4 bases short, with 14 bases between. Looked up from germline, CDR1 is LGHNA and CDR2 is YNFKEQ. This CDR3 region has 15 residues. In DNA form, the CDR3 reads TGTGCCAGCAGCCCCCACACAAGGGGGAATCAGCCCCAGCATTTT. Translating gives CASSPHTRGNQPQHF.

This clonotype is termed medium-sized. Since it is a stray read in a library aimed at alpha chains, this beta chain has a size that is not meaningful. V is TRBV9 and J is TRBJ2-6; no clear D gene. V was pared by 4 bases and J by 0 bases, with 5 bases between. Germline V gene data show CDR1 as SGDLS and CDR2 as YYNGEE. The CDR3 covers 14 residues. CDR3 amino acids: CASSLLSGANVLTF. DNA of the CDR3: TGTGCCAGCAGCCTTCTCTCTGGGGCCAACGTCCTGACTTTC.

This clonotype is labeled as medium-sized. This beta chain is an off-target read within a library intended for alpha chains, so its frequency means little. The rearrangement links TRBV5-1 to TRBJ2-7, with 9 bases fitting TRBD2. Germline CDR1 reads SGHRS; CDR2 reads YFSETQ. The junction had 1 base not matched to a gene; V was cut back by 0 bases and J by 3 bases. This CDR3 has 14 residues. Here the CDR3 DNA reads TGCGCCAGCAGCTTGGAAGCGGGAGGCTACGAGCAGTACTTC. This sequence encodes CASSLEAGGYEQYF.

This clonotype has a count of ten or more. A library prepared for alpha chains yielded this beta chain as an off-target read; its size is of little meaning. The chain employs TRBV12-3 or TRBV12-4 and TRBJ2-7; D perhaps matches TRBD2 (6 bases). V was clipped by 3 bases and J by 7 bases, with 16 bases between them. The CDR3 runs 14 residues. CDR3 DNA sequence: TGTGCCAGCAGTTTTAAAAGCGGGTTAAGAGAGCAGTACTTC. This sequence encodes CASSFKSGLREQYF.

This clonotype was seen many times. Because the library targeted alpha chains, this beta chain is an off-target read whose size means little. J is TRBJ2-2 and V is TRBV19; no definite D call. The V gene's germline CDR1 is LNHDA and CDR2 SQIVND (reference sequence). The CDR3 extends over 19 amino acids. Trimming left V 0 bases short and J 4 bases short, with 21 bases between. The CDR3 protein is CASSIEPIGGIAGTGELFF. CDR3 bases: TGTGCCAGTAGTATAGAACCAATTGGTGGCATAGCCGGCACCGGGGAGCTGTTTTTT.

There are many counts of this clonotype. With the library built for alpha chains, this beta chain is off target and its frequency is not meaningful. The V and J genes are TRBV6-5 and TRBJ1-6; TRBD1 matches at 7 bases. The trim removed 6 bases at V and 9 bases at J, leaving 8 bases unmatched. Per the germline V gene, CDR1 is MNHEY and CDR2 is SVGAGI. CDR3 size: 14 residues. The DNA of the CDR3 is TGTGCCAGCAGCCTCACAGGGGTAGGTTCACCCCTCCACTTT. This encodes CASSLTGVGSPLHF.

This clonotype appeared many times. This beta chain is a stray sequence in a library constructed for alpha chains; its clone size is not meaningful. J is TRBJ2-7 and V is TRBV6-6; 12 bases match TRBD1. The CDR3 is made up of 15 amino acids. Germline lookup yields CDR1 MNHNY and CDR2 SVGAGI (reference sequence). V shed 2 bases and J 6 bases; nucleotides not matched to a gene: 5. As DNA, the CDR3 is TGTGCCAGCAGTTACCCGGGACAGGGGGCTGGCGAGCAGTACTTC. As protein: CASSYPGQGAGEQYF.

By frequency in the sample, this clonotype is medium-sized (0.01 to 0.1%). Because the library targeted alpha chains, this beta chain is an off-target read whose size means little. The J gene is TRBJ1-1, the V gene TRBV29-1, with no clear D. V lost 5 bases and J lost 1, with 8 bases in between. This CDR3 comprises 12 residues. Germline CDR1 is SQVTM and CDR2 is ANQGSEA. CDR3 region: CSVLQANTEAFF. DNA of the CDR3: TGCAGCGTTCTTCAGGCGAACACTGAAGCTTTCTTT.

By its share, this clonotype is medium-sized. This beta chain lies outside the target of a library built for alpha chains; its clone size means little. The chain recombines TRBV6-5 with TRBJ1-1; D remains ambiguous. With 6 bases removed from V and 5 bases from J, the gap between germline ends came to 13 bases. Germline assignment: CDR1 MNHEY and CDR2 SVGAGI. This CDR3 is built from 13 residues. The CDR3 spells CASSLVDGTEAFF. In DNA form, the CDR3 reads TGTGCCAGCAGCCTCGTTGATGGGACTGAAGCTTTCTTT.

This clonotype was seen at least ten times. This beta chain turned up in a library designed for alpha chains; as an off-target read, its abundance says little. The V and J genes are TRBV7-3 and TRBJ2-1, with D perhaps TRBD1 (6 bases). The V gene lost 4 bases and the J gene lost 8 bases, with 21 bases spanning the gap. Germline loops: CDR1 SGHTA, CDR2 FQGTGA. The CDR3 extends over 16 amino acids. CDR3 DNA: TGTGCCAGCAGCTCAATCCCGGGACACCCAATAGATGAGCAGTTCTTC. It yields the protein CASSSIPGHPIDEQFF.

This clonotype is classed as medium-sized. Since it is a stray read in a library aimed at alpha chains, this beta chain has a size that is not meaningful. CDR3 nucleotide sequence: TGTGCCAGCAGTGAGGACCTATACTCCTACAATGAGCAGTTCTTC. Translated: CASSEDLYSYNEQFF. The chain carries TRBV2 and TRBJ2-1; D gene unclear. CDR1 is SNHLY and CDR2 is FYNNEI in the germline V gene. V was cut by 3 bases and J by 0 bases, with 9 bases left in between. CDR3 size: 15 residues.

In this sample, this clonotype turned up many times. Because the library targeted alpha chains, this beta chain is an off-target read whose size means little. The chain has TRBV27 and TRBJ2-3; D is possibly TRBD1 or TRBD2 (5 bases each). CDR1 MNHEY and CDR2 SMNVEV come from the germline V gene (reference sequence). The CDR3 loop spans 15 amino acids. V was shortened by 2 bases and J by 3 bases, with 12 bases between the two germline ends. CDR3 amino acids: CASSLPGLGTDTQYF. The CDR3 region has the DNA TGTGCCAGCAGTTTACCGGGGCTTGGGACAGATACGCAGTATTTT.

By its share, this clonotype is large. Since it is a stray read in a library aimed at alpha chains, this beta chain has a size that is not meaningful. CDR3 region: CASLGVPYNEQFF. For the CDR3, the DNA is TGTGCCAGCCTGGGAGTGCCCTACAATGAGCAGTTCTTC. The genes are TRBV11-2 and TRBJ2-1, with a tentative D call TRBD2 (5 bases). The V end lost 8 bases, the J end lost 2 bases, and 10 bases lay between the germline ends. Per the germline V gene, CDR1 is SGHAT and CDR2 is FQNNGV. This CDR3 contains 13 residues.

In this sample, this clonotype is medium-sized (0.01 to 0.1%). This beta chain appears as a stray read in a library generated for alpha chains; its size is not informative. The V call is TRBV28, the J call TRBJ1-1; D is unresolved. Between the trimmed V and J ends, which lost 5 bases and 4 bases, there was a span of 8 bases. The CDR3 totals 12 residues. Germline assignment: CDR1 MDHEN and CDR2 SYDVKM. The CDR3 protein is CASSMMPTEAFF. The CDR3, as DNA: TGTGCCAGCAGTATGATGCCCACTGAAGCTTTCTTT.

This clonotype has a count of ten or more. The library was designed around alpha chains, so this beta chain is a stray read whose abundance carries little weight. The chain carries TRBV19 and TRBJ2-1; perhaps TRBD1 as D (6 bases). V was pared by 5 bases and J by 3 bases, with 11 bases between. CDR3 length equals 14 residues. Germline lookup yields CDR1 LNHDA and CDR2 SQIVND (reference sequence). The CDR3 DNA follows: TGTGCCAGTAGTTCCTACAGGGACTACAATGAGCAGTTCTTC. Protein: CASSSYRDYNEQFF.

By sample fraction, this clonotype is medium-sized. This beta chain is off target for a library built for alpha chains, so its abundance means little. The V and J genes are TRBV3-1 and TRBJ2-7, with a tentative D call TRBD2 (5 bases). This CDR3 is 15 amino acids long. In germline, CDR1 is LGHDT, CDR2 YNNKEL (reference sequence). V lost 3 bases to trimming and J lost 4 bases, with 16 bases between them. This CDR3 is CASSQDGGYSYEQYF. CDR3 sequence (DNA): TGTGCCAGCAGCCAGGATGGAGGTTATTCGTACGAGCAGTACTTC.

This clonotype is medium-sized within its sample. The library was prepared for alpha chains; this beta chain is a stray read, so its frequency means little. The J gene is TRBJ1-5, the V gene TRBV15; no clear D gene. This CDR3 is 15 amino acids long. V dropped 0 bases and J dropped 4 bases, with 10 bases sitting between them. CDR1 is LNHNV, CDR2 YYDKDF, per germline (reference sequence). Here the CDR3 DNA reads TGTGCCACCAGCAGAGATCCGACGGGGAATCAGCCCCAGCATTTT. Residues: CATSRDPTGNQPQHF.